The 28 T cell receptor beta chains reported below all come from one sample, sequenced in a study of OX40 agonist ivuxolimab in advanced cancers. Libraries were prepared by immunoSEQ multiplex PCR; TCRdb keeps only in-frame clonotypes and omits some of them. The repertoire has 54,000 or so clones, 80% of them found once; the top ten carry 4% to 5%. The sequencing used CD4+ or CD8+ T cells sorted from blood, collected in a trial of the OX40 agonist ivuxolimab. The receptors were sampled from an adult with an advanced solid tumor such as melanoma, head and neck, liver or kidney cancer.

This clone was recorded only once. The chain uses TRBV5-1 and TRBJ1-4; D uncertain. The CDR3 loop spans 12 amino acids. The V and J ends lost 5 bases and 6 bases respectively, with 8 bases between them. CDR1 is SGHRS and CDR2 is YFSETQ in the germline V gene. The CDR3 here is CASRWRDEKLFF. CDR3 sequence (DNA): TGCGCCAGCAGGTGGAGGGATGAAAAACTGTTTTTT.

This clone was detected only once. The rearrangement uses TRBV5-4 and TRBJ2-3; TRBD2 matches 10 bases. V lost 4 bases, J lost 2 bases, and 4 bases stayed unmatched. The CDR3 runs to 15 residues. Germline V CDR1 and CDR2: SGHNT, YYREEE (reference sequence). CDR3: CASSAGTSATDTQYF. CDR3 nucleotide sequence: TGTGCCAGCAGCGCGGGGACTAGCGCCACAGATACGCAGTATTTT.

The chain links TRBV19 to TRBJ2-3, with 9 bases aligning to TRBD1. Germline assignment: CDR1 LNHDA and CDR2 SQIVND (reference sequence). Trimming cost V 2 bases and J 1 base; bases outside gene matches: 19. The CDR3 consists of 21 residues. CDR3 in DNA: TGTGCCAGTAGTATAAAATATTACGGGACAGGGTCGCTCCACGGCACAGATACGCAGTATTTT. The encoded protein is CASSIKYYGTGSLHGTDTQYF.

The chain combines TRBV28 with TRBJ2-3, with D hard to call. This CDR3 contains 11 residues. CDR1 and CDR2 from the germline V gene are MDHEN and SYDVKM. V dropped 4 bases and J dropped 7 bases, with 6 bases sitting between them. The CDR3 nucleotides are TGTGCCAGCAGTTATAGGTATACGCAGTATTTT. Translated: CASSYRYTQYF.

The genes are TRBV19 and TRBJ2-7; tentative D call: TRBD2 (5 bases). Deletions cut 7 bases from V and 6 bases from J, with 22 bases between. Germline V lookup: CDR1 LNHDA, CDR2 SQIVND (reference sequence). The CDR3 is 15 residues long. CDR3 sequence: CASTGGPARVGEQYF. The CDR3 coding sequence is TGTGCCAGTACAGGCGGGCCGGCGCGGGTTGGCGAGCAGTACTTC.

The V and J genes are TRBV2 and TRBJ2-7, with 8 bases that match TRBD2. CDR1 is SNHLY and CDR2 is FYNNEI in the germline V gene. This CDR3 spans 14 amino acids. Germline trimming cut 10 bases from V and 2 bases from J; bases unmatched to any gene: 10. CDR3 loop: CAITPLAGTYEQYF. CDR3 in DNA: TGTGCCATCACCCCTCTAGCGGGTACCTACGAGCAGTACTTC.

V is TRBV27 and J is TRBJ2-7; maybe TRBD1 (5 bases). The CDR3 has 14 amino acids. Germline CDR1 reads MNHEY; CDR2 reads SMNVEV (reference sequence). V was pared by 2 bases and J by 1 base, with 9 bases between. This chain's CDR3 is CASSLTGHSYEQYF. As DNA, the CDR3 is TGTGCCAGCAGTTTAACAGGTCATTCCTACGAGCAGTACTTC.

The chain has TRBV5-4 and TRBJ1-1; D uncertain. CDR3 length: 13 amino acids. CDR1 and CDR2 from the germline V gene are SGHNT and YYREEE (reference sequence). V was trimmed by 0 bases and J by 11 bases, leaving 14 bases between them. CDR3 protein: CASSLANSGGAFF. The CDR3 DNA reads as TGTGCCAGCAGCTTGGCCAATTCAGGTGGCGCTTTCTTT.

The chain recombines TRBV4-1 with TRBJ1-5, with unresolved D. The CDR3 contains 14 residues. Germline V gene data show CDR1 as MGHRA and CDR2 as YSYEKL. Trimming pared 1 base from V and 4 bases from J, leaving 8 bases between. This chain's CDR3 is CASSQVSGNQPQHF. The CDR3 bases are TGCGCCAGCAGCCAAGTATCAGGAAATCAGCCCCAGCATTTT.

This clone appeared once. V gene TRBV5-6 combines with J gene TRBJ1-4; 7 positions match TRBD1. J lost 6 bases, V lost 5 bases, and 7 bases had no gene match. In germline, CDR1 is SGHDT, CDR2 YYEEEE. The CDR3 totals 14 residues. In DNA, the CDR3 is TGTGCCAGCAGGCGACAGGGACGGGATGAAAAACTGTTTTTT. Protein product: CASRRQGRDEKLFF.

This clone was recorded only once. The chain uses TRBV12-5 and TRBJ2-5, with D possibly being TRBD1 or TRBD2 (5 bases each). The J call is in doubt because the DNA end fits TRBJ2-7 better. The CDR3 is 20 amino acids. From germline, CDR1 is LGHNT and CDR2 FRNRAP. The CDR3 loop is CASGLRSRGLFREPPGEQYF. As DNA, the CDR3 is TGTGCTAGTGGTTTAAGGTCCCGGGGTCTTTTCAGGGAACCTCCGGGCGAGCAGTACTTC.

The chain is built from TRBV29-1 and TRBJ1-1, with a tentative D call TRBD1 (6 bases). CDR3 length: 14 amino acids. Trimming left V 7 bases short and J 1 base short, with 16 bases between. Germline CDR1 SQVTM, CDR2 ANQGSEA. The CDR3 is CSATQGMSNTEAFF. Here the CDR3 DNA reads TGCAGCGCCACACAGGGCATGTCGAACACTGAAGCTTTCTTT.

V and J are TRBV6-1 and TRBJ2-4; D unclear. Germline CDR1 reads MNHNS; CDR2 reads SASEGT. The CDR3 extends over 13 amino acids. V was trimmed by 2 bases and J by 6 bases, leaving 8 bases between them. CDR3 DNA: TGTGCCAGCAGTGAACAGAACAGAAACATTCAGTACTTC. Its protein product is CASSEQNRNIQYF.

The chain recombines TRBV19 with TRBJ1-2; tentative D call: TRBD1 (6 bases). Germline-derived CDR1 and CDR2 are LNHDA and SQIVND (reference sequence). V was cut by 3 bases and J by 3 bases, with 14 bases left in between. The CDR3 length is 15 residues. CDR3 residues: CASSIFFRGDYGYTF. For the CDR3, the DNA is TGTGCCAGTAGTATCTTCTTTAGGGGGGACTATGGCTACACCTTC.

The rearrangement uses TRBV7-2 and TRBJ2-7, with 8 positions matching TRBD1. Trimming cost V 5 bases and J 5 bases; bases outside gene matches: 8. This CDR3 region has 14 residues. Germline CDR1 and CDR2: SGHTA and FQGNSA. The CDR3 sequence: CASSPRQGNNEQYF. The CDR3 DNA reads TGTGCCAGCAGCCCTCGACAGGGGAATAACGAGCAGTACTTC.

V and J are TRBV10-2 and TRBJ2-7; the match to TRBD2 covers 8 bases. The CDR3 extends over 14 amino acids. Per germline, CDR1 WSHSY and CDR2 SAAADI. Trimming removed 3 bases from V and 5 bases from J; junction bases left unmatched: 6. The CDR3 sequence: CASSEGRGGDEQYF. The CDR3 bases are TGCGCCAGCAGTGAAGGACGGGGGGGCGACGAGCAGTACTTC.

The chain carries TRBV7-2 and TRBJ2-1, with D perhaps matching TRBD2 (5 bases). The CDR3 runs 18 residues. Germline assignment: CDR1 SGHTA and CDR2 FQGNSA. Trimming shortened V by 0 bases and J by 9 bases, and 24 bases separated the two germline ends. CDR3 nucleotides: TGTGCCAGCAGCTTAGCGCTCTGGACTCCCCAAAGGAAAATTGAGCAGTTCTTC. This gives the protein CASSLALWTPQRKIEQFF.

This clone has only a few counts. The V call is TRBV6-5, the J call TRBJ2-7; TRBD1 matches at 12 bases. This CDR3 comprises 15 residues. Germline lookup yields CDR1 MNHEY and CDR2 SVGAGI. Trimming cost V 6 bases and J 5 bases; bases outside gene matches: 8. The CDR3 DNA reads as TGTGCCAGCAGCCGCACCGGGACAGGGGGCAACGAGCAGTACTTC. It is translated as CASSRTGTGGNEQYF.

V is TRBV19 and J is TRBJ2-1; D is possibly TRBD1 (7 bases). CDR1 is LNHDA, CDR2 SQIVND, per germline (reference sequence). The CDR3 runs to 18 residues. V shed 6 bases and J shed 4 bases, with 25 bases lying between them. CDR3 amino acids: CASRGVLAGTENYNEQFF. The CDR3 coding sequence is TGTGCCAGTAGGGGGGTCCTGGCGGGGACAGAAAATTACAATGAGCAGTTCTTC.

Only one count was recorded for this clone. V is TRBV10-3 and J is TRBJ2-3; 7 nucleotides match TRBD2. Unmatched junction bases numbered 4, after V lost 5 bases and J lost 2 bases. Germline lookup yields CDR1 ENHRY and CDR2 SYGVKD. This CDR3 has 14 residues. The CDR3 is CAISSSGPTDTQYF. The CDR3 DNA reads as TGTGCCATCAGTTCTAGCGGACCCACAGATACGCAGTATTTT.

The V gene is TRBV28, the J gene TRBJ1-4; D possibly corresponds to TRBD1 (6 bases). The CDR3 length is 15 residues. Germline CDR1 is MDHEN and CDR2 is SYDVKM. With 1 base removed from V and 8 bases from J, the gap between germline ends came to 14 bases. Here the CDR3 reads CASSLFEGGTEKLFF. As DNA, the CDR3 is TGTGCCAGCAGTTTATTCGAAGGGGGGACCGAAAAACTGTTTTTT.

This clone is a singleton in its sample. The chain has TRBV11-2 and TRBJ1-1; D gene ambiguous. The V and J ends lost 1 base and 0 bases respectively, with 12 bases between them. This CDR3 is built from 16 residues. Germline V gene sequence: CDR1 SGHAT, CDR2 FQNNGV. Here the CDR3 DNA reads TGTGCCAGCAGCTTAGTACAGTCCTATATGAACACTGAAGCTTTCTTT. Protein: CASSLVQSYMNTEAFF.

Written as DNA, the CDR3 is TGTGCCAGCAGCCGGGAATTGAACACTGAAGCTTTCTTT. Its translation: CASSRELNTEAFF. The chain links TRBV7-7 to TRBJ1-1; D gene uncertain. V gave up 5 bases and J gave up 0 bases, with 7 bases separating them. The CDR3 is made up of 13 amino acids. Germline-derived CDR1 and CDR2 are SSHAT and FNYEAQ (reference sequence).

A few counts support this clone. The chain recombines TRBV6-6 with TRBJ1-2; 7 positions match TRBD1. Germline trimming cut 4 bases from V and 9 bases from J; bases unmatched to any gene: 8. The CDR3 has 13 residues. CDR1 and CDR2 from the germline V gene are MNHNY and SVGAGI (reference sequence). CDR3 protein: CASSSLKTGSYTF. The CDR3 DNA sequence: TGTGCCAGCAGTTCCCTCAAGACAGGGAGCTACACCTTC.

The rearrangement links TRBV19 to TRBJ1-1; a possible D gene is TRBD1 (6 bases). This CDR3 is 13 amino acids long. The V gene lost 9 bases and the J gene lost 2 bases, with 13 bases spanning the gap. Germline CDR1 and CDR2: LNHDA and SQIVND (reference sequence). The CDR3 nucleotides read TGTGCCAGCCACAGGGAAATAAACACTGAAGCTTTCTTT. It encodes CASHREINTEAFF.

The V call is TRBV19, the J call TRBJ2-5, with 8 bases identical to TRBD1. TRBJ2-7 explains the end of the DNA better; the J call may be wrong. The CDR3 runs to 16 residues. The germline V gene has CDR1 LNHDA and CDR2 SQIVND (reference sequence). CDR3 coding DNA: TGTGCCAGTAGTGTCAGTATCCACAGGGGGTCCTACGAGCAGTACTTC. Protein sequence: CASSVSIHRGSYEQYF.

Notes on this clone: Other DNA sequences of this sample code for an identical CDR3. The chain couples TRBV20-1 to TRBJ2-7; no clear D. The CDR3 runs to 11 residues. In germline, CDR1 is DFQATT, CDR2 SNEGSKA (reference sequence). V shed 0 bases and J shed 0 bases, with 0 bases lying between them. CDR3 loop: CSARDSYEQYF. The CDR3 nucleotides are TGCAGTGCTAGAGACTCCTACGAGCAGTACTTC.

The rearrangement uses TRBV4-2 and TRBJ1-3; tentatively, D is TRBD1 (5 bases). The length of the CDR3 is 17 residues. V dropped 0 bases and J dropped 4 bases, with 16 bases sitting between them. Germline V gives CDR1 LGHNA, CDR2 YNFKEQ. DNA for the CDR3: TGTGCCAGCAGCCAAGATTCCTCCAGGGCGAGAGGAAACACCATATATTTT. As protein: CASSQDSSRARGNTIYF.